This is a list of T cell receptor beta chains from one sample in a study of T cell responses to AZD1222 COVID-19 vaccine. TCRdb's copy holds only in-frame clones and misses some; the assay was immunoSEQ multiplex PCR. The table includes 200,000 or so clones, around 87% detected once. The starting material was peripheral blood, obtained on day 0 of MenACWY control vaccination. These receptors were collected from an adult in good health. The CDR3 runs from the conserved cysteine through the conserved F or W. D genes are given only for firm matches.

TRBJ1-5 | TRBV29-1 | . | 13 | CSVRDTSNQPQHF
TRBJ2-7 | TRBV5-4 | . | 12 | CASREDGYEQYF
TRBJ1-3 | TRBV28 | . | 13 | CASSFDGGNTIYF
TRBJ1-2 | TRBV7-2 | TRBD1 | 14 | CASSLGQGLNGYTF
TRBJ1-1 | TRBV6-5 | TRBD1 | 15 | CASSLTQGGGTEAFF
TRBJ2-1 | TRBV9 | TRBD2 | 15 | CASSASSGALNEQFF
TRBJ1-5 | TRBV19 | . | 16 | CASSNPPGSYNQPQHF
TRBJ2-1 | TRBV19 | TRBD1 | 15 | CASNPLGTAYNEQFF
TRBJ1-6 | TRBV5-5 | . | 13 | CASSSGPNSPLHF
TRBJ1-4 | TRBV5-6 | . | 14 | CASSFRATREKLFF
TRBJ1-2 | TRBV2 | . | 12 | CASSALTQGSTF
TRBJ1-6 | TRBV28 | . | 14 | CASTQGLFGSPLHF
TRBJ2-7 | TRBV7-3 | TRBD2 | 14 | CASSDDVLAREQYF
TRBJ2-3 | TRBV30 | . | 15 | CAWSSQGGLTDTQYF
TRBJ2-7 | TRBV30 | TRBD2 | 14 | CAWTLAGGSYEQYF
TRBJ2-2 | TRBV28 | TRBD1 | 17 | CASSFLRTGGLTGELFF
TRBJ2-1 | TRBV7-2 | . | 15 | CASSLVVGTYNEQFF
TRBJ1-2 | TRBV2 | TRBD1 | 13 | CATLGDRDYGYTF
TRBJ1-5 | TRBV2 | TRBD1 | 17 | CASSQDRGDFSNQPQHF
TRBJ1-1 | TRBV7-9 | . | 15 | CASSEGGGVKTEAFF
TRBJ2-6 | TRBV5-4 | . | 17 | CASSLGGSFSGANVLTF
TRBJ1-2 | TRBV10-3 | . | 14 | CAISESTGRDGYTF
TRBJ2-1 | TRBV15 | . | 13 | CATSRGAINEQFF
TRBJ1-2 | TRBV12-3/TRBV12-4 | . | 12 | CASSPQNYGYTF
TRBJ2-1 | TRBV5-1 | TRBD2 | 16 | CASSLGPGLAGNEQFF
TRBJ1-1 | TRBV5-1 | . | 14 | CASSLRGQYTEAFF
TRBJ2-7 | TRBV18 | . | 15 | CASSPLGEASYEQYF
TRBJ2-3 | TRBV7-3 | TRBD2 | 15 | CASSLTSGGRDTQYF
TRBJ1-5 | TRBV6-1 | . | 15 | CASSEGAGRNQPQHF
TRBJ1-1 | TRBV5-1 | . | 13 | CASSLVSDTEAFF
TRBJ2-3 | TRBV7-3 | . | 15 | CASRHRGLSTDTQYF
TRBJ1-2 | TRBV4-3 | TRBD1 | 14 | CASSPLGRRGGYTF
TRBJ1-3 | TRBV6-1 | . | 17 | CASSEDAGSGSGNTIYF
TRBJ1-2 | TRBV6-2/TRBV6-3 | . | 16 | CASSYSLRQANYGYTF
TRBJ2-1 | TRBV5-4 | TRBD2 | 15 | CASSLGLAGDNEQFF
TRBJ2-7 | TRBV30 | . | 15 | CAWSVQGSSVYEQYF
TRBJ2-1 | TRBV9 | TRBD2 | 15 | CASSPGLAAYNEQFF
TRBJ1-3 | TRBV5-1 | . | 15 | CASRDTGTAGNTIYF
TRBJ2-7 | TRBV28 | . | 17 | CASSVKSISPSSYEQYF
TRBJ2-7 | TRBV18 | TRBD1 | 14 | CASSPKTGAHEQYF
TRBJ1-1 | TRBV27 | TRBD1 | 14 | CAAGQGGYRTEAFF
TRBJ1-6 | TRBV28 | TRBD1 | 16 | CASSRYKGTENSPLHF
TRBJ2-1 | TRBV24-1 | TRBD2 | 17 | CATSDLAPSGTLNEQFF
TRBJ1-6 | TRBV15 | . | 14 | CATSRVDRNSPLHF
TRBJ1-4 | TRBV5-4 | TRBD1 | 15 | CASSRRQGAGEKLFF
TRBJ2-7 | TRBV18 | . | 17 | CASSPLTATVNPYEQYF
TRBJ1-3 | TRBV3-1/TRBV3-2 | . | 14 | CASSQEGPGNTIYF
TRBJ1-4 | TRBV12-3/TRBV12-4 | . | 12 | CASKLGSEKLFF
TRBJ1-1 | TRBV6-5 | . | 12 | CASSTGKAETFF
TRBJ2-1 | TRBV7-3 | TRBD2 | 14 | CASSSSGLSNEQFF
TRBJ1-2 | TRBV28 | TRBD1 | 14 | CASTTGTEIYGYTF
TRBJ2-7 | TRBV5-1 | . | 13 | CASSLESSDEQYF
TRBJ2-1 | TRBV5-1 | . | 14 | CASSLAPSEYEQFF